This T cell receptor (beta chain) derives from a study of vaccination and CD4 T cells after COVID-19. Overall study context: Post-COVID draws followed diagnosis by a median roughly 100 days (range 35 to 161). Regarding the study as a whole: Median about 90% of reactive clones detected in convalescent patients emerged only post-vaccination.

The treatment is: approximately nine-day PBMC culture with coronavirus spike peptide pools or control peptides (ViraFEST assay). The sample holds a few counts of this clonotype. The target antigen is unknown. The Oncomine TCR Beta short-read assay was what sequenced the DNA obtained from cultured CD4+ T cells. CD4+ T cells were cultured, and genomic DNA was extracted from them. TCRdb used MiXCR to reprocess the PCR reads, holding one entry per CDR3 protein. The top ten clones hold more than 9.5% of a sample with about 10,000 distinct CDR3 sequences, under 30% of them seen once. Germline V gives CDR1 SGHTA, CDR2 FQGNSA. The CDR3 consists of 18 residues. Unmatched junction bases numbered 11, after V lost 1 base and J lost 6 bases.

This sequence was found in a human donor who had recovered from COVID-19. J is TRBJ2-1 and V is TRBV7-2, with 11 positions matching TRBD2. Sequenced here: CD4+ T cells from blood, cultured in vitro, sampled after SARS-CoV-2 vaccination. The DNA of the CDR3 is TGTGCCAGCAGCTTAGTTGAGGCTAGCGGGAGGTTTCGCAATGAGCAGTTCTTC. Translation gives CASSLVEASGRFRNEQFF.